This note documents a single T cell receptor beta chain sequence. Genomic DNA, the template, was used for profiling of the TCR beta VDJ and CDR3. TCRdb re-called the reads with MiXCR, one entry per CDR3 protein. The sample includes around 400,000 distinct CDR3 sequences, 65% to 80% seen only once; the top ten take 4%. These data come from a study of CD8+CD57+ T cells in acquired aplastic anemia. Across the whole study: For CD4+ cells, healthy donors had an average of about 9.9 million reads.

CDR1 and CDR2 (germline): SQVTM, ANQGSEA. The CDR3 has 12 amino acids. V was pared by 4 bases and J by 7 bases, with 13 bases between. Sequences were obtained from sorted CD4+, CD8+, or CD8+CD57+ T cells (not recorded which) from PBMCs. V usage is TRBV29-1 and J usage is TRBJ1-2; no definite D call. The clonotype was recovered from a human donor in good health, serving as a control. CDR3 loop: CSVGGGVGGYTF. The DNA of the CDR3 is TGCAGCGTTGGGGGTGGTGTTGGTGGCTACACCTTC.